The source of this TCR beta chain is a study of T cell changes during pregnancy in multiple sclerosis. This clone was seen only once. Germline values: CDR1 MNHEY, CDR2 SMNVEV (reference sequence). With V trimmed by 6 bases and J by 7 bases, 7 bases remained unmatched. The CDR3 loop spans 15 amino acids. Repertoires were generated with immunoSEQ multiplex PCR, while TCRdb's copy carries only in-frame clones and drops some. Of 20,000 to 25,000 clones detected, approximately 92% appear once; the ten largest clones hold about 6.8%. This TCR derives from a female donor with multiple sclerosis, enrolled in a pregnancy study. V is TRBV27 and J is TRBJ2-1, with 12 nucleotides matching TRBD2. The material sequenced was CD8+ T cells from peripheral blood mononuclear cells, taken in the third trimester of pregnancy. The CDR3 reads CASSRPGTSGNEQFF. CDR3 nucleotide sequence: TGTGCCAGCAGCAGACCCGGGACTAGCGGGAATGAGCAGTTCTTC.